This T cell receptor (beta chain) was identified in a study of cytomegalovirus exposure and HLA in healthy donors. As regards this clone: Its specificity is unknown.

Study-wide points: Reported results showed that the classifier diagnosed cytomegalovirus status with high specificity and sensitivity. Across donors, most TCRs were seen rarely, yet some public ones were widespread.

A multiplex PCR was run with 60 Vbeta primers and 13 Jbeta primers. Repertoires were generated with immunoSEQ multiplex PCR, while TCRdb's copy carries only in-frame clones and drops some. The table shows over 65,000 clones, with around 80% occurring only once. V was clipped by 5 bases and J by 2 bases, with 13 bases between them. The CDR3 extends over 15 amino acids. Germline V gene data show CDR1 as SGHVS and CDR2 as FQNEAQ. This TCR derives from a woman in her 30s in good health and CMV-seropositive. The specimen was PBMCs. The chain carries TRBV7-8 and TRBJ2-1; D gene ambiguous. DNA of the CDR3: TGTGCCAGCAGCCCTAACCAGCAGGCCTACAATGAGCAGTTCTTC. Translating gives CASSPNQQAYNEQFF.